This T cell receptor (beta chain) was observed in a study of control samples from healthy donors and cancer patients. Sequencing used immunoSEQ multiplex PCR; TCRdb keeps in-frame clones, though not all of them. Here the sample spans around 250,000 clones, approximately 80% being singletons. Germline V CDR1 and CDR2: SGHRS, YFSETQ. This CDR3 is 14 amino acids long. The V segment lost 2 bases and the J segment 8 bases; nucleotides outside the gene matches: 5. This chain uses TRBV5-1 with TRBJ1-4, with TRBD1 matching over 8 bases. The source of this sequence is a woman aged 60-70 years with lung cancer. Sequenced material: PBMCs. CDR3 sequence: CASSFGQGGEKLFF. The CDR3 bases are TGCGCCAGCAGCTTTGGACAGGGTGGGGAAAAACTGTTTTTT.